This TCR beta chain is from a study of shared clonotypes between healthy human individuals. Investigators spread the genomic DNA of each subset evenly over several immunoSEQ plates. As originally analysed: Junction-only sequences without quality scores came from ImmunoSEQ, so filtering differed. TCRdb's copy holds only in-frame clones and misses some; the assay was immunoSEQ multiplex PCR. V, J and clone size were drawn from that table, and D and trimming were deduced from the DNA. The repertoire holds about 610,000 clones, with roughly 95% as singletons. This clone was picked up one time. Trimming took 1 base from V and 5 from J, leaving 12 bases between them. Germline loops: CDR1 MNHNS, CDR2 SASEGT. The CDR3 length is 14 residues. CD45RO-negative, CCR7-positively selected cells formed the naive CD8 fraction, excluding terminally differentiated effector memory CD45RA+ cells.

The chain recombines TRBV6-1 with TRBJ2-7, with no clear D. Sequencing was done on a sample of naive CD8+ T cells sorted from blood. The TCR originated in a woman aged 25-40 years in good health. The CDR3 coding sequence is TGTGCCAGCAGTGAAGTTGGGGAAATCAACGAGCAGTACTTC. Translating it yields CASSEVGEINEQYF.